Listed here are 7 T cell receptor beta chains from one sample, sequenced in a study of blood T cell repertoires in COVID-19. Profiling relied on immunoSEQ multiplex PCR, and the TCRdb table lists in-frame clones only, not all of them. The data show about 670,000 clones, over 80% seen once. Sequencing was performed on peripheral blood. These receptors all come from a woman under 30 with acute or convalescent COVID-19.

Of note for this clone: Given the absence of the conserved phenylalanine or tryptophan at the CDR3 end, a read error is likely. No DNA is shown, since the ends of the CDR3 on it are uncertain; the CDR3 is the one TCRdb lists. The chain joins TRBV5-5 to TRBJ2-3; TRBD1 is taken as the D call from the table, unchecked against the DNA. Inclusive of both ends, the CDR3 amounts to 13 amino acids. The germline V gene has CDR1 SGHKS and CDR2 YYEKEE (reference sequence). The CDR3: CASSLAGQGAPRT.

The chain joins TRBV2 to TRBJ1-5; TRBD1 might be the D (5 bases). There are 14 residues in the CDR3. Germline loops: CDR1 SNHLY, CDR2 FYNNEI. The V end was cut by 6 bases, the J end by 4 bases, with 13 bases between. For the CDR3, the DNA is TGTGCCAGCAGCCCCGCGGGGCTTAATCAGCCCCAGCATTTT. Encoded protein: CASSPAGLNQPQHF.

This chain uses TRBV18 with TRBJ1-4, with D maybe TRBD1 (6 bases). Germline V gene data show CDR1 as KGHSH and CDR2 as LQKENI. V was pared by 6 bases and J by 4 bases, with 15 bases between. The CDR3 length is 15 residues. The CDR3 protein is CASSRRQDLNEKLFF. CDR3 in DNA: TGTGCCAGCTCTCGTCGACAGGACCTTAATGAAAAACTGTTTTTT.

This sequence joins TRBV27 and TRBJ1-2; D is possibly TRBD1 (5 bases). The V end was cut by 2 bases, the J end by 6 bases, with 16 bases between. Germline loops: CDR1 MNHEY, CDR2 SMNVEV (reference sequence). This CDR3 comprises 15 residues. The CDR3 loop reads CASSLTAGRVHGYTF. The CDR3 DNA reads as TGTGCCAGCAGTTTAACGGCAGGGAGGGTTCATGGCTACACCTTC.

V gene TRBV21-1 combines with J gene TRBJ1-2. TRBV21-1 is deemed a pseudogene. The CDR3 is 15 residues long. The CDR3 sequence: CASTLGGGVVYGYTF. The CDR3 bases are TGTGCCAGCACGTTGGGAGGAGGGGTGGTCTATGGCTACACCTTC.

The V gene is TRBV11-3, the J gene TRBJ1-1; D might be TRBD1 (5 bases). This CDR3 region has 14 residues. Per the germline V gene, CDR1 is SGHNT and CDR2 is YENEEA. The ends were cut back, 1 base at V and 4 bases at J, with 10 bases in the middle. CDR3 nucleotide sequence: TGTGCCAGCAGCTTAGGCGGGGCCTTCACTGAAGCTTTCTTT. Its protein product is CASSLGGAFTEAFF.

Details on this clone: This sample also contains other DNA sequences that code for the same CDR3. The genes are TRBV6-4 and TRBJ2-3, with 12 bases aligning to TRBD2. Germline loops: CDR1 MRHNA, CDR2 SNTAGT. CDR3 length equals 15 residues. V shed 4 bases, J shed 4 bases, and the junction held 3 bases outside the gene matches. This CDR3 reads CASSASSGGADTQYF. CDR3 nucleotide sequence: TGTGCCAGCAGTGCTTCTAGCGGGGGGGCAGATACGCAGTATTTT.